The 2 T cell receptor beta chains below come from one sample, sequenced in a study of T cells in Graves' hyperthyroidism and ophthalmopathy. Using RNA transcripts as the source, TCR beta CDR3 regions were amplified. The HTBI primer set was used in a first-round RT-PCR of the TCR CDR3. From the multiplex PCR reads, TCRdb called clonotypes with MiXCR, one entry per CDR3 protein. This sample has a few hundred thousand distinct CDR3 sequences, with approximately 14% found just once. Source material: blood. These receptor sequences come from a woman in her 30s with Graves' ophthalmopathy.

This clonotype showed up many times. This chain connects TRBV3-1 to TRBJ1-1; 11 nucleotides match TRBD1. This CDR3 is 17 amino acids long. V was clipped by 2 bases and J by 5 bases; unmatched bases: 10. Germline lookup yields CDR1 LGHDT and CDR2 YNNKEL (reference sequence). CDR3 coding DNA: TGTGCCAGCAGCCAACAACTCGGACAGGGGGCGCGTACTGAAGCTTTCTTT. Its translation is CASSQQLGQGARTEAFF.

This clonotype was counted at least ten times. The chain employs TRBV3-1 and TRBJ1-4; no definite D call. Trimming cost V 1 base and J 3 bases, with 6 bases left between them. The CDR3 covers 14 residues. The germline V gene encodes CDR1 LGHDT and CDR2 YNNKEL (reference sequence). The CDR3: CASSQGVSNEKLFF. CDR3 bases: TGTGCCAGCAGCCAAGGAGTTTCTAATGAAAAACTGTTTTTT.